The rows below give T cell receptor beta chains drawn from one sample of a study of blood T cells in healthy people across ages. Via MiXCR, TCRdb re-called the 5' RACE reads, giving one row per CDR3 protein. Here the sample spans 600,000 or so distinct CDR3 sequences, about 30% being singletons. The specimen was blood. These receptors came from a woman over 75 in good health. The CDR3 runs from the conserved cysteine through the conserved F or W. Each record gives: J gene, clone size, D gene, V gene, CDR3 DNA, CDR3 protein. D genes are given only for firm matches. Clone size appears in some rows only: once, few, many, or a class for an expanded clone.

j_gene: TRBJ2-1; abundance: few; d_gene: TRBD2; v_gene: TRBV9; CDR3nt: TGTGCCAGCAGCGTACCCCCCCCCGGGGGGTTAGGTGAGCAGTTCTTC; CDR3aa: CASSVPPPGGLGEQFF
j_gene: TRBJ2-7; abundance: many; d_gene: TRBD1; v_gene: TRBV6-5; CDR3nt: TGTGCCAGCAGTTACTCGATAGTACAGGGGTCTTACGAGCAGTACTTC; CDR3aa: CASSYSIVQGSYEQYF
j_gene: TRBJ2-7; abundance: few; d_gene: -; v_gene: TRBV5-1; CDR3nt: TGCGCCAGCAGCTTGAGCGGATATCACTACGAGCAGTACTTC; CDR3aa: CASSLSGYHYEQYF
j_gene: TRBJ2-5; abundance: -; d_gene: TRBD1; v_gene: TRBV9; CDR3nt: TGTGCCAGCAGCGTAGCAGTCGCTCAGGGGGCCCAAGAGGCCCAGTACTTC; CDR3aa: CASSVAVAQGAQEAQYF
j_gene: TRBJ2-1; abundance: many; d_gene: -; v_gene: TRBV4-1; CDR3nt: TGCGCCAGCTGGTCAGGGGAAGAGCAGTTCTTC; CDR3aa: CASWSGEEQFF
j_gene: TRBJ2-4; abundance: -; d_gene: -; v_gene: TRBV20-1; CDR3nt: TGCAGTGCTAGAGATGTGGAAGGGTCTCTAGCCAAAAACATTCAGTACTTC; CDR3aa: CSARDVEGSLAKNIQYF
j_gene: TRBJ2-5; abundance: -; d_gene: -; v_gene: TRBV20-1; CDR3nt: TGCAGTGCTCCTCTCCCCAGGGGCCTTGCGGAGACCCAGTACTTC; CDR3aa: CSAPLPRGLAETQYF
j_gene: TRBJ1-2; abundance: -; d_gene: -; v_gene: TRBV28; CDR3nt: TGTGCCAGCAGTCCCCAAGGGACCGGGGGTGGCTACACCTTC; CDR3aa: CASSPQGTGGGYTF
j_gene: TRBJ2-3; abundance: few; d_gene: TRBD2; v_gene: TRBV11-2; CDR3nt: TGTGCCAGCAGCTTAGATCGATTAGCGGGGGACACAGATACGCAGTATTTT; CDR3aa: CASSLDRLAGDTDTQYF
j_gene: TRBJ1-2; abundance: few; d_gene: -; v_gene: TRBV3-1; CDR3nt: TGTGCCAGCAGCCCCCGAGGTCGCACCGTCTATGGCTACACCTTC; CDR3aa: CASSPRGRTVYGYTF
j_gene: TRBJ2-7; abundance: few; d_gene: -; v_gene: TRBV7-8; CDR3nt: TGTGCCAGCCGTTTGACAGTAAGTGGGACCTACGAGCAGTACTTC; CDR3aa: CASRLTVSGTYEQYF
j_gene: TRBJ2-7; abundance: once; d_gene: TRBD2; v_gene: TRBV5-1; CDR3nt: TGCGCCAGCAGAAAGACTAGCGGGAGTCACGAGCAGTACTTC; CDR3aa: CASRKTSGSHEQYF
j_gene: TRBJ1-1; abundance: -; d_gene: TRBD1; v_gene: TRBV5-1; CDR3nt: TGCGCCAGCAGCCTCGCCGGGACAGGGGGCGCCGGGGGCACTGAAGCTTTCTTT; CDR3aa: CASSLAGTGGAGGTEAFF
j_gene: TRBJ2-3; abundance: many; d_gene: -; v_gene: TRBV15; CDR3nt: TGTGCCACCAGCAGAGATGAGGTGTCGGCTTCCGGGGATACGCAGTATTTT; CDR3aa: CATSRDEVSASGDTQYF
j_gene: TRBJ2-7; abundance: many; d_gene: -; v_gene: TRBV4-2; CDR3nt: TGTGCCAGCAGCTCGAGGACGGCCCCCTCCTACGAGCAGTACTTC; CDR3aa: CASSSRTAPSYEQYF
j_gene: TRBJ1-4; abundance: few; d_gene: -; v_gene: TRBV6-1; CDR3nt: TGTGCCACAGGGGTGGGTGAAAAACTGTTTTTT; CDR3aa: CATGVGEKLFF
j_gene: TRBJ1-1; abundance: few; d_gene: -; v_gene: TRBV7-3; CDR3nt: TGTGCCAGCAGCAGGGAAGGTCCGCCCACTGAAGCTTTCTTT; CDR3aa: CASSREGPPTEAFF
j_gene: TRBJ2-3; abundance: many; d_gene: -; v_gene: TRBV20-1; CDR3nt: TGCAGTGCTAGAGGACAGGTAGATACGCAGTATTTT; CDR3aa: CSARGQVDTQYF
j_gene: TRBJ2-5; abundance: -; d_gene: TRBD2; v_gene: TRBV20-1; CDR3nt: TGCAGTGCTAGCTCGCGGGGGGCGGGGTGGACCCAGTACTTC; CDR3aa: CSASSRGAGWTQYF
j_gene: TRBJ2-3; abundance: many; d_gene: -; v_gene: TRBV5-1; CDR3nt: TGCGCCAGCAGCTTGGATGCAGGGAGGAGGACGCAGTATTTT; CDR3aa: CASSLDAGRRTQYF
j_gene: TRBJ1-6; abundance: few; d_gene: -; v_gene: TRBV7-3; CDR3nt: TGTGCCAGCAGCTTAAGCAGTGATCGGGGCCAACCCCTCCACTTT; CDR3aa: CASSLSSDRGQPLHF
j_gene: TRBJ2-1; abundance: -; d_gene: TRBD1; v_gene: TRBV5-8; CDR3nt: TGTGCCAGCAGCTGGGGGACAGCTAGCTCCTACAATGAGCAGTTCTTC; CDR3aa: CASSWGTASSYNEQFF
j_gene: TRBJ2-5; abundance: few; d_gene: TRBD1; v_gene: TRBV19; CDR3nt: TGTGCCAGCAGAAGACAGGGGAGTGAGACCCAGTACTTC; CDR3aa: CASRRQGSETQYF
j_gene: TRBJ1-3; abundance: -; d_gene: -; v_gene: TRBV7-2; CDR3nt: TGTGCCAGCAGCCCCAGGACCTCTGGAAACACCATATATTTT; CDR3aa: CASSPRTSGNTIYF
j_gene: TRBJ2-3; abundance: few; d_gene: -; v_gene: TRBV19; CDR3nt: TGTGCCAGTAGTACCGGGACGGACCTCACAGATACGCAGTATTTT; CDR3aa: CASSTGTDLTDTQYF
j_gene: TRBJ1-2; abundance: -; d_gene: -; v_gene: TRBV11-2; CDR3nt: TGTGCCAGCAGCCAAAGACAGAAGACTAACTATGGCTACACCTTC; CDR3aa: CASSQRQKTNYGYTF
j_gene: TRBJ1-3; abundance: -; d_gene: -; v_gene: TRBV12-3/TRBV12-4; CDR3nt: TGTGCCAGCAGTTTACCGACTTTTAGCTCTGGAAACACCATATATTTT; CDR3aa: CASSLPTFSSGNTIYF
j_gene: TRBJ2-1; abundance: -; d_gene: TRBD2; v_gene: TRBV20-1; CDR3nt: TGCAGTGCTCGACGGGGGACTAGCGAAAATGAGCAGTTCTTC; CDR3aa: CSARRGTSENEQFF
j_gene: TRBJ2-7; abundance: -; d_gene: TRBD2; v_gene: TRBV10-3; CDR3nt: TGTGCCATCAGTGAGTTTAGCGGGGGAACCTTGGAGCAGTACTTC; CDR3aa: CAISEFSGGTLEQYF
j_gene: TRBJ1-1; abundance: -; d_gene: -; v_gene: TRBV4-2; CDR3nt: TGTGCCAGCAGTAGGGACTATCGGGGGAACGCTGAAGCTTTCTTT; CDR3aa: CASSRDYRGNAEAFF